Following are 11 T cell receptor beta chains from one sample sequenced in a study of beta chain features in type 1 diabetes. General observations from the study: When Type 1 diabetes patients were examined, their TCRB CDR3s proved moderately but significantly shorter in all four CD4+ subsets.

Investigators reverse transcribed all isolated RNA, so they sequenced expressed TCRB transcripts. Here immunoSEQ multiplex PCR was the method, and the copy in TCRdb shows in-frame clones only, minus some. The data contain about 390,000 clones, over 8.5% of them seen just once; the ten biggest clones take up about 0.6%. These receptors' antigens are unknown. Sample: central memory CD4+ T cells from blood. The receptors were gathered from a man in his thirties or forties with type 1 diabetes.

This clone was recorded a few times. This sample includes further DNA sequences coding for the same CDR3. The chain links TRBV2 to TRBJ2-7; unclear D gene. CDR1 and CDR2 (germline): SNHLY, FYNNEI. The CDR3 contains 10 residues. V lost 5 bases, J lost 3 bases, and 2 bases lay in between. CDR3 sequence (DNA): TGTGCCAGCAGTATCTACGAGCAGTACTTC. This translates into CASSIYEQYF. The full variable domain, rest sourced from reference TRBV2 and TRBJ2-7, is EPEVTQTPSHQVTQMGQEVILRCVPISNHLYFYWYRQILGQKVEFLVSFYNNEISEKSEIFDDQFSVERPDGSNFTLKIRSTKLEDSAMYFCASSIYEQYFGPGTRLTVT.

This clone occurred a few times. This chain joins TRBV27 and TRBJ2-1, with D possibly matching TRBD2 (6 bases). The CDR3 loop spans 14 amino acids. V was clipped by 4 bases and J by 5 bases, with 12 bases between them. Per the germline V gene, CDR1 is MNHEY and CDR2 is SMNVEV (reference sequence). The CDR3 region has the DNA TGTGCCAGCAGTTCGTGGACTACAGACAATGAGCAGTTCTTC. This translates into CASSSWTTDNEQFF.

This clone has only a few counts. The chain couples TRBV28 to TRBJ1-5, with TRBD1 as a possible D gene (5 bases). The V gene lost 3 bases and the J gene lost 1 base, with 13 bases spanning the gap. Germline CDR1 reads MDHEN; CDR2 reads SYDVKM. The CDR3 runs 16 residues. The DNA for the CDR3 is TGTGCCAGCAGTTTTTTGGCCCGGGGGAGCAATCAGCCCCAGCATTTT. The encoded protein is CASSFLARGSNQPQHF. The entire variable domain, with the rest obtained from reference TRBV28 and TRBJ1-5, is as follows: DVKVTQSSRYLVKRTGEKVFLECVQDMDHENMFWYRQDPGLGLRLIYFSYDVKMKEKGDIPEGYSVSREKKERFSLILESASTNQTSMYLCASSFLARGSNQPQHFGDGTRLSIL.

The rearrangement joins TRBV7-3 to TRBJ2-6; D not certain. The CDR3 is 15 amino acids. Deletions cut 1 base from V and 0 bases from J, with 4 bases between. Germline values: CDR1 SGHTA, CDR2 FQGTGA. This chain's CDR3 is CASSLMSSGANVLTF. CDR3 sequence (DNA): TGTGCCAGCAGCTTAATGTCCTCTGGGGCCAACGTCCTGACTTTC.

At least ten counts were recorded for this clone. The chain carries TRBV7-2 and TRBJ1-5; perhaps TRBD1 as D (5 bases). CDR3 size: 13 residues. V lost 3 bases and J 6 bases, leaving 9 bases between the germline ends. Germline lookup yields CDR1 SGHTA and CDR2 FQGNSA. The CDR3 DNA follows: TGTGCCAGCAGCTTTCAGGGTGGTCAGCCCCAGCATTTT. This encodes CASSFQGGQPQHF.

The J gene is TRBJ2-4, the V gene TRBV10-1; D not certain. V shed 6 bases and J shed 0 bases, with 15 bases lying between them. The CDR3 totals 16 residues. The germline V gene has CDR1 WNHNN and CDR2 SYGVQD (reference sequence). CDR3 DNA sequence: TGCGCCAGCAGACTCGGACGGCTTCTAGCCAAAAACATTCAGTACTTC. Translating gives CASRLGRLLAKNIQYF.

This clone appeared a few times. The rearrangement uses TRBV28 and TRBJ2-7, with a possible D match to TRBD1 (6 bases). Trimming shortened V by 5 bases and J by 3 bases, and 14 bases separated the two germline ends. The CDR3 has 14 residues. The germline V gene encodes CDR1 MDHEN and CDR2 SYDVKM. As DNA, the CDR3 is TGTGCCAGCAGTCCGTCCGGGACACTCTACGAGCAGTACTTC. Protein product: CASSPSGTLYEQYF.

This chain uses TRBV7-7 with TRBJ2-1, with D perhaps matching TRBD2 (6 bases). The CDR3 covers 13 residues. Germline lookup yields CDR1 SSHAT and CDR2 FNYEAQ (reference sequence). V was shortened by 1 base and J by 10 bases, with 11 bases between the two germline ends. The chain's CDR3 is CASSLDWGGEQFF. As DNA, the CDR3 is TGTGCCAGCAGCTTAGACTGGGGAGGAGAGCAGTTCTTC.

The gene calls are TRBV2 and TRBJ1-1, with TRBD1 matching over 9 bases. Unmatched junction bases numbered 5, after V lost 6 bases and J lost 0 bases. The CDR3 loop spans 15 amino acids. CDR1 SNHLY and CDR2 FYNNEI come from the germline V gene. This CDR3 is CASRGDRAMNTEAFF. CDR3 DNA: TGTGCCAGCAGGGGGGACAGGGCCATGAACACTGAAGCTTTCTTT.

This clone showed up just a few times. V is TRBV28 and J is TRBJ2-3; D might be TRBD1 (5 bases). The length of the CDR3 is 14 residues. V was cut by 7 bases and J by 2 bases, with 13 bases left in between. Germline V gives CDR1 MDHEN, CDR2 SYDVKM. The CDR3 bases are TGTGCCAGCACCAGGTCAGGGTTCACAGATACGCAGTATTTT. Its translation is CASTRSGFTDTQYF.

This chain links TRBV5-1 with TRBJ2-7, with no clear D. Germline loops: CDR1 SGHRS, CDR2 YFSETQ. The CDR3 totals 14 residues. Trimming removed 0 bases at V and 2 bases at J, with 9 bases between. The CDR3 loop is CASSLGTATYEQYF. CDR3 nucleotides: TGCGCCAGCAGCTTGGGGACGGCCACCTACGAGCAGTACTTC.